Described below is a single T cell receptor (beta chain) sequence and its context. Its specificity is not known. When the RNA was reverse transcribed, random hexamers were used with an input of roughly 0.45 to 1 ug. TCRdb re-called the immunoSEQ multiplex PCR reads with MiXCR, one entry per CDR3 protein. The top ten hold around 0.29% of the sample, which has roughly 140,000 distinct CDR3 sequences, approximately 95% seen once. CD8+ and CD4+ T cells were negatively isolated; TEMRA cells were FACS-enriched. These data are taken from a study of CD8 T cells in Susac syndrome. General study points: A relatively small number of individuals underwent TCR sequencing and HLA analysis.

V dropped 3 bases and J dropped 1; count of bases not matched to a gene: 3. Germline lookup yields CDR1 GTSNPN and CDR2 SVGIG (reference sequence). There are 14 residues in the CDR3. The chain is built from TRBV30 and TRBJ1-1; 9 bases are shared with TRBD1. Sequencing was carried out using CD8+ T cells from PBMCs. The sequence was obtained from a human donor in good health. CDR3 protein: CAWSGTGPNTEAFF. CDR3 DNA: TGTGCCTGGAGCGGGACAGGGCCGAACACTGAAGCTTTCTTT.